Presented here are 3 T cell receptor beta chains from one specimen sequenced in a study of blood T cell dynamics during melanoma immunotherapy (dated by TCRdb to about 2020). Preparation of the library involved the immunoSEQ multiplex PCR assay. TCRdb limited this immuneACCESS table to in-frame rearrangements with V and J called. A share of clones is missing; checked studies link under half to unresolved V genes, and the rest is unexplained. Recorded for this sample are about 6,300 clones; about 93% of them occurred a single time. The ten biggest clones cover around 12% of the sample. This specimen's time point label, per the study, means: pre-treatment baseline. The sequencing used cell-free DNA from blood, collected from a patient treated with checkpoint blockade. The cell subset or site label for this specimen denotes: plasma cell-free DNA. Receptors were obtained from a human donor with melanoma.

This clone showed up just once. This chain links TRBV4-2 with TRBJ1-2; D is undetermined. Germline V CDR1 and CDR2: LGHNA, YNFKEQ. This CDR3 has 15 residues. The V and J ends lost 0 bases and 6 bases respectively, with 14 bases between them. The CDR3 nucleotides read TGTGCCAGCAGCCAAGATCTTAGGAATCTAGATGGCTACACCTTC. Its protein is CASSQDLRNLDGYTF.

This chain links TRBV29-1 with TRBJ1-1, with TRBD1 matching 10 bases. Germline values: CDR1 SQVTM, CDR2 ANQGSEA. This CDR3 comprises 12 residues. V lost 6 bases to trimming and J lost 5 bases; unmatched junction nucleotides: 3. This CDR3 reads CSVTGGETEAFF. In nucleotides, the CDR3 is TGCAGCGTGACAGGGGGCGAGACTGAAGCTTTCTTT.

This rearrangement joins TRBV30 to TRBJ1-6; the match to TRBD1 covers 7 bases. The CDR3 length is 15 residues. V gave up 3 bases and J gave up 7 bases; unmatched junction bases: 9. Germline-derived CDR1 and CDR2 are GTSNPN and SVGIG (reference sequence). The CDR3 nucleotides read TGTGCCTGGAGAACTCGGGACAGCCTAAATTCACCCCTCCACTTT. Protein sequence: CAWRTRDSLNSPLHF.